Detailed here is one T cell receptor (beta chain). Its target is not known. These data come from a study of OX40 agonist ivuxolimab in advanced cancers. General observations from the study: Clonal expansion by week 6 occurred in CD4+ and CD8+ blood T cells (at 0.1 to 3.0 mg/kg).

With V trimmed by 4 bases and J by 5 bases, 8 bases remained unmatched. Germline CDR1 and CDR2: SGHDT and YYEEEE. The CDR3 spans 15 residues. This table comes from immunoSEQ multiplex PCR, and its TCRdb copy is limited to in-frame clones, with some not included. The table has over 60,000 clones, roughly nine tenths seen once. The genes are TRBV5-6 and TRBJ1-1; the match to TRBD1 covers 10 bases. The material sequenced was CD4+ or CD8+ T cells sorted from blood, taken in a trial of the OX40 agonist ivuxolimab. The origin of this receptor is an adult with an advanced solid tumor such as melanoma, head and neck, liver or kidney cancer. The CDR3 loop reads CASSLMTGGRTEAFF. CDR3 nucleotide sequence: TGTGCCAGCAGCCTAATGACAGGGGGCCGAACTGAAGCTTTCTTT.